This T cell receptor beta chain was found in a study of T-cell memory formation after mild COVID-19. About the research overall: Clusters were largely donor specific.

With constant-segment primers, 5'RACE yielded cDNA libraries of TCR alpha and TCR beta that carried sample barcodes and UMIs. TCRdb re-called the 5' RACE reads through MiXCR, storing one row per CDR3 protein. This table holds approximately 500,000 distinct CDR3 sequences, approximately 25% found once. Points on this clonotype: The target antigen is unknown.

Trimming stripped 5 bases from V and 0 bases from J, with 14 bases between. The CDR3 is 15 amino acids. Germline V gene sequence: CDR1 SEHNR, CDR2 FQNEAQ (reference sequence). Study conclusions and caveats: The appearance of some responding clones in pre-infection memory suggested that cross-reactive memory joined. Contracting CD4+ clones sat mainly in CM and EM; CD8+ in EMRA.

J is TRBJ2-7 and V is TRBV7-9, with a tentative D call TRBD1 (5 bases). This clonotype originated in an adult woman who had mild COVID-19 (a few samples of this study predate the infection). Cell type and time point are not known. Material: PBMCs or a T cell subset sorted from them (not recorded which). DNA of the CDR3: TGTGCCAGCAGCCATATCTCAGGGAACTCCTACGAGCAGTACTTC. Amino acid sequence: CASSHISGNSYEQYF.